The text below deals with one TCR beta chain. Original methodology: Quantification of nucleated cells was approximated via reference gene primer amplification. Clones were read by immunoSEQ multiplex PCR, and TCRdb kept only the in-frame ones, dropping some. The V and J calls and clone size come from that table; D and trimming were worked out from the DNA. The table includes 200,000 to 250,000 clones, about nine tenths detected once. The source of the sample is a study of blood T cell repertoires in COVID-19. The wider study: Acute and convalescent COVID-19 samples came from the United States, Italy and Spain. T cells, B-cell-depleted T cells, or PBMCs provided the cDNA or gDNA that served as material.

The CDR3 covers 14 residues. Germline CDR1 is LGHDT and CDR2 is YNNKEL (reference sequence). V shed 3 bases and J shed 6 bases, with 14 bases lying between them. The V gene is TRBV3-1 (or the pseudogene TRBV3-2), the J gene TRBJ1-2; D call uncertain. Sequencing was done on a sample of peripheral blood. This sequence was found in a man in his sixties or seventies with acute or convalescent COVID-19. Written as DNA, the CDR3 is TGTGCCAGCAGCCAGGTAGGAGGGTACGATGGCTACACCTTC. It translates to CASSQVGGYDGYTF.